One sample yielded the 8 T cell receptor beta chains listed below, sequenced in a study of T cell responses to AZD1222 COVID-19 vaccine. The data were produced by immunoSEQ multiplex PCR, yet TCRdb's version contains in-frame clones alone and is incomplete. This table holds about 180,000 clones, about 90% found once. Sequenced here: peripheral blood, sampled 28 days after the second AZD1222 dose. Receptors originate from an adult who received the AZD1222 COVID-19 vaccine.

The chain has TRBV27 and TRBJ1-4; D might be TRBD1 (6 bases). V shed 4 bases and J shed 8 bases, with 17 bases lying between them. The CDR3 sequence is 15 residues long. Germline-derived CDR1 and CDR2 are MNHEY and SMNVEV (reference sequence). The CDR3 here is CASSSTRRDTEKLFF. Written as DNA, the CDR3 is TGTGCCAGCAGTTCGACTAGGCGGGACACAGAAAAACTGTTTTTT.

The V call is TRBV7-3, the J call TRBJ2-2; D perhaps matches TRBD1 (5 bases). CDR1 is SGHTA and CDR2 is FQGTGA in the germline V gene. There are 16 residues in the CDR3. Trimming left V 0 bases short and J 6 bases short, with 14 bases between. The CDR3 sequence is CASSLTGTLGAGELFF. The DNA of the CDR3 is TGTGCCAGCAGCTTAACGGGCACCCTAGGGGCCGGGGAGCTGTTTTTT.

The DNA of the CDR3 is TGTGCCAGCAGCTTGGGGCAGGACTCGGAAAAACTGTTTTTT. It encodes CASSLGQDSEKLFF. The V gene is TRBV7-9, the J gene TRBJ1-4, with TRBD1 as a possible D gene (5 bases). Germline V gene data show CDR1 as SEHNR and CDR2 as FQNEAQ (reference sequence). This CDR3 comprises 14 residues. Trimming took 3 bases from V and 8 from J, leaving 13 bases between them.

The rearrangement uses TRBV30 and TRBJ2-7; TRBD2 aligns across 14 bases. The CDR3 is 16 amino acids. Germline CDR1 GTSNPN, CDR2 SVGIG (reference sequence). CDR3 sequence reads: CAFNTGLAGVSYEQYF. The DNA for the CDR3 is TGTGCTTTTAACACGGGACTAGCGGGGGTCTCCTACGAGCAGTACTTC.

The rearrangement joins TRBV18 to TRBJ1-1; D gene uncertain. Germline lookup yields CDR1 KGHSH and CDR2 LQKENI. CDR3 length: 14 amino acids. The V and J ends lost 6 bases and 7 bases respectively, with 18 bases between them. The CDR3 DNA reads TGTGCCAGCTCGCCCCCGGGAGGCGGACTTGAAGCTTTCTTT. This gives the protein CASSPPGGGLEAFF.

This clone has a single count. V is TRBV4-1 and J is TRBJ2-1, with 11 nucleotides matching TRBD1. V lost 0 bases and J lost 9; bases outside the gene matches: 4. This CDR3 is built from 15 residues. Germline V gene data show CDR1 as MGHRA and CDR2 as YSYEKL. Here the CDR3 reads CASSQEGTGGTEQFF. CDR3 nucleotides: TGCGCCAGCAGCCAAGAAGGGACAGGGGGAACTGAGCAGTTCTTC.

V usage is TRBV7-2 and J usage is TRBJ2-6, with a tentative D call TRBD1 (5 bases). V gave up 7 bases and J gave up 6 bases, with 16 bases separating them. The CDR3 spans 15 residues. CDR1 and CDR2 from the germline V gene are SGHTA and FQGNSA. This CDR3 is CASTPSYGAANVLTF. DNA of the CDR3: TGTGCCAGCACCCCCTCATATGGGGCGGCCAACGTCCTGACTTTC.

The rearrangement joins TRBV6-5 to TRBJ1-1; D gene uncertain. The CDR3 is made up of 15 amino acids. V lost 0 bases to trimming and J lost 2 bases, with 10 bases between them. CDR1 and CDR2 (germline): MNHEY, SVGAGI. The CDR3 spells CASSYSVGLNTEAFF. DNA for the CDR3: TGTGCCAGCAGTTACTCGGTAGGGCTTAACACTGAAGCTTTCTTT.